The 31 T cell receptor beta chains reported below all come from one sample, sequenced in a study of beta chain features in type 1 diabetes. Study results and caveats: In every one of the four CD4+ subsets, TCRB CDR3s were moderately but significantly shorter in Type 1 diabetes patients.

For these receptors, no antigen is known. The entirety of the isolated RNA underwent reverse transcription, so expressed TCRB transcripts were sequenced. Produced via immunoSEQ multiplex PCR; TCRdb's table is partial and in-frame only. The sample yields 85,000 to 110,000 clones, roughly 28% seen once. The sequencing sample was made of central memory CD4+ T cells from blood. The receptors here all came from a woman between 18 and 29 years old with type 1 diabetes.

The gene calls are TRBV9 and TRBJ1-2; the D is unclear. The CDR3 spans 15 residues. Germline CDR1 is SGDLS and CDR2 is YYNGEE. Between the trimmed V and J ends, which lost 0 bases and 4 bases, there was a span of 13 bases. This CDR3 reads CASSVAESPGYGYTF. The CDR3 nucleotides are TGTGCCAGCAGCGTAGCGGAGTCTCCTGGCTATGGCTACACCTTC.

This clone was seen a few times. Other DNA sequences in this sample translate to the same CDR3. The V and J genes are TRBV7-9 and TRBJ1-1; TRBD1 matches at 8 bases. V gave up 5 bases and J gave up 1 base; unmatched junction bases: 3. Germline CDR1 reads SEHNR; CDR2 reads FQNEAQ (reference sequence). This CDR3 comprises 14 residues. In nucleotides, the CDR3 is TGTGCCAGCAGCCTCGGACAGGGGAACACTGAAGCTTTCTTT. It yields the protein CASSLGQGNTEAFF. Filled out from reference TRBV7-9 and TRBJ1-1, the complete variable domain reads DTGVSQNPRHKITKRGQNVTFRCDPISEHNRLYWYRQTLGQGPEFLTYFQNEAQLEKSRLLSDRFSAERPKGSFSTLEIQRTEQGDSAMYLCASSLGQGNTEAFFGQGTRLTVV.

This clone appeared a few times. The J gene is TRBJ2-7, the V gene TRBV28; 7 positions match TRBD1. The CDR3 sequence is 12 residues long. J was trimmed by 3 bases and V by 7 bases; bases with no gene match: 3. Germline assignment: CDR1 MDHEN and CDR2 SYDVKM. The DNA for the CDR3 is TGTGCCAGCAAAGGGACAGTCTACGAGCAGTACTTC. Residues: CASKGTVYEQYF.

The rearrangement joins TRBV30 to TRBJ2-1, with 7 nucleotides matching TRBD2. CDR3 length: 13 amino acids. CDR1 and CDR2 (germline): GTSNPN, SVGIG (reference sequence). Trimming took 0 bases from V and 8 from J; bases not matched to a gene: 4. The CDR3 DNA follows: TGTGCCTGGAGTGTAGGGCTAGCGGATGAGCAGTTCTTC. It encodes CAWSVGLADEQFF.

The chain couples TRBV10-3 to TRBJ2-4; the D gene is possibly TRBD1 (6 bases). CDR1 is ENHRY and CDR2 is SYGVKD in the germline V gene. Trimming took off 4 bases at V and 5 bases at J, with 9 bases between the two ends. This CDR3 has 13 amino acids. DNA for the CDR3: TGTGCCATCAGTGCAGGGGACCAAAACATTCAGTACTTC. This encodes CAISAGDQNIQYF.

In its sample, this clone was seen a few times. The chain carries TRBV25-1 and TRBJ1-2; no clear D gene. The length of the CDR3 is 13 residues. Germline V CDR1 and CDR2: MGHDK, SYGVNS. V was pared by 4 bases and J by 8 bases, with 14 bases between. CDR3 nucleotides: TGTGCCAGCAGTGTAGCGGGGAGACGAGGCTACACCTTC. As protein: CASSVAGRRGYTF.

On this clone itself: This sample also contains other DNA sequences that code for the same CDR3. The chain has TRBV18 and TRBJ1-5; D is possibly TRBD1 (6 bases). This CDR3 is 15 amino acids long. Germline CDR1 KGHSH, CDR2 LQKENI. Trimming left V 2 bases short and J 0 bases short, with 8 bases between. The CDR3: CASSPETGSNQPQHF. The CDR3 DNA follows: TGTGCCAGCTCACCAGAGACAGGTAGCAATCAGCCCCAGCATTTT.

The chain uses TRBV6-1 and TRBJ2-1, with 8 bases fitting TRBD2. With V trimmed by 4 bases and J by 3 bases, 5 bases remained unmatched. From germline, CDR1 is MNHNS and CDR2 SASEGT. The CDR3 sequence is 15 residues long. The CDR3 loop reads CASSGGSGNYNEQFF. The CDR3 nucleotides are TGTGCCAGCAGTGGGGGTAGCGGGAACTACAATGAGCAGTTCTTC.

This chain joins TRBV13 and TRBJ1-1; D call uncertain. Germline loops: CDR1 PRHDT, CDR2 FYEKMQ (reference sequence). V shed 8 bases and J shed 11 bases, with 24 bases lying between them. The length of the CDR3 is 14 residues. The chain's CDR3 is CASPSLAGSCRAFF. CDR3 DNA sequence: TGTGCCAGCCCTAGTCTGGCCGGTTCGTGTCGGGCTTTCTTT.

There are a few counts of this clone. The rearrangement uses TRBV18 and TRBJ2-1, with TRBD2 identical over 10 bases. CDR3 length: 14 residues. J gave up 7 bases and V 3 bases, and 3 bases lay outside the gene matches. Germline V gene lookup returns CDR1 KGHSH and CDR2 LQKENI. The CDR3 coding sequence is TGTGCCAGCTCACCTACTAGCGGGGCTAATGAGCAGTTCTTC. Translated: CASSPTSGANEQFF.

The rearrangement uses TRBV9 and TRBJ1-1; the D is unclear. V was cut by 4 bases and J by 5 bases, with 15 bases left in between. Germline CDR1 SGDLS, CDR2 YYNGEE. The CDR3 runs 14 residues. The CDR3 reads CASSPDIRDTEAFF. Here the CDR3 DNA reads TGTGCCAGCAGCCCGGATATACGGGATACTGAAGCTTTCTTT. Together with reference TRBV9 and TRBJ1-1, the CDR3 gives the full variable domain: DSGVTQTPKHLITATGQRVTLRCSPRSGDLSVYWYQQSLDQGLQFLIQYYNGEERAKGNILERFSAQQFPDLHSELNLSSLELGDSALYFCASSPDIRDTEAFFGQGTRLTVV.

V usage is TRBV5-1 and J usage is TRBJ2-1, with 8 bases fitting TRBD2. Germline loops: CDR1 SGHRS, CDR2 YFSETQ. This CDR3 is 16 amino acids long. Trimming took 5 bases from V and 5 from J; bases not matched to a gene: 12. The CDR3 is CASRWDRGLVDNEQFF. CDR3 DNA sequence: TGCGCCAGCAGATGGGACCGGGGACTAGTGGACAATGAGCAGTTCTTC.

The gene calls are TRBV30 and TRBJ2-3, with 13 bases lining up with TRBD2. There are 14 residues in the CDR3. Germline CDR1 and CDR2: GTSNPN and SVGIG (reference sequence). With 5 bases clipped from V and 6 bases from J, the junction kept 5 bases outside the gene matches. The DNA for the CDR3 is TGTGCCTGGCGGACTAGCGGGAGCTGGGATACGCAGTATTTT. Translation: CAWRTSGSWDTQYF.

The chain uses TRBV10-3 and TRBJ1-1, with TRBD1 as a possible D gene (6 bases). Germline CDR1 reads ENHRY; CDR2 reads SYGVKD. The germline V and J ends were trimmed by 2 bases and 5 bases, with 12 bases remaining between them. CDR3 length: 14 amino acids. CDR3 DNA sequence: TGTGCCATCAGTGAGGAACAGGGTAGGACTGAAGCTTTCTTT. Encoded protein: CAISEEQGRTEAFF.

The CDR3 loop reads CASSRGYEQYF. CDR3 DNA sequence: TGTGCCAGCAGTCGGGGCTACGAGCAGTACTTC. The chain couples TRBV7-9 to TRBJ2-7, with D tentatively TRBD2 (5 bases). The germline V gene encodes CDR1 SEHNR and CDR2 FQNEAQ (reference sequence). The CDR3 sequence is 11 residues long. The germline V and J ends were trimmed by 6 bases and 3 bases, with 6 bases remaining between them.

The sample holds a few counts of this clone. The chain is built from TRBV15 and TRBJ2-1, with TRBD1 as a possible D gene (6 bases). Trimming took off 5 bases at V and 7 bases at J, with 24 bases between the two ends. The CDR3 contains 17 residues. Germline lookup yields CDR1 LNHNV and CDR2 YYDKDF (reference sequence). CDR3 coding DNA: TGTGCCACCAGCGGACAACAAGGACGCAGGGGCCTGAATGAGCAGTTCTTC. Residues: CATSGQQGRRGLNEQFF.

The CDR3 region is CASSFSPETRREETQYF. The CDR3 DNA reads as TGTGCCAGCAGCTTTTCCCCAGAGACACGTCGGGAGGAGACCCAGTACTTC. The chain is built from TRBV7-9 and TRBJ2-5; D is possibly TRBD2 (6 bases). Trimming left V 3 bases short and J 5 bases short, with 22 bases between. Germline CDR1 is SEHNR and CDR2 is FQNEAQ (reference sequence). This CDR3 spans 17 amino acids.

The chain couples TRBV7-2 to TRBJ2-2, with D perhaps matching TRBD2 (5 bases). The germline gives CDR1 SGHTA, CDR2 FQGNSA. The CDR3 has 14 residues. The V gene lost 6 bases and the J gene lost 1 base, with 9 bases spanning the gap. CDR3 in amino acids: CASRGLMNTGELFF. Written as DNA, the CDR3 is TGTGCCAGCAGAGGACTTATGAACACCGGGGAGCTGTTTTTT.

The CDR3 bases are TGTGCCAGCAGTTTCAGGCCAGATACGCAGTATTTT. It encodes CASSFRPDTQYF. This chain connects TRBV28 to TRBJ2-3; no firm D call. Trimming took 3 bases from V and 4 from J, leaving 5 bases between them. This CDR3 contains 12 residues. Per germline, CDR1 MDHEN and CDR2 SYDVKM.

The chain combines TRBV5-6 with TRBJ2-3; D is perhaps TRBD2 (6 bases). The V gene lost 0 bases and the J gene lost 3 bases, with 23 bases spanning the gap. CDR1 is SGHDT and CDR2 is YYEEEE in the germline V gene. This CDR3 is 19 amino acids long. As DNA, the CDR3 is TGTGCCAGCAGCTTGGGACTTTGGGAGGACGTGAAATTTACAGATACGCAGTATTTT. Translating it yields CASSLGLWEDVKFTDTQYF.

This rearrangement joins TRBV19 to TRBJ1-2, with unresolved D. Trimming left V 0 bases short and J 4 bases short, with 6 bases between. Germline CDR1 LNHDA, CDR2 SQIVND (reference sequence). The CDR3 consists of 13 residues. The CDR3, as DNA: TGTGCCAGTAGTATAGAGGGAGGCTATGGCTACACCTTC. This sequence encodes CASSIEGGYGYTF.

The rearrangement links TRBV7-6 to TRBJ2-3; a possible D gene is TRBD2 (5 bases). The CDR3 length is 16 residues. With 5 bases removed from V and 1 base from J, the gap between germline ends came to 16 bases. Germline loops: CDR1 SGHVS, CDR2 FNYEAQ. The chain's CDR3 is CASSRNAGRGTDTQYF. CDR3 coding DNA: TGTGCCAGCAGCCGTAACGCCGGGCGGGGCACAGATACGCAGTATTTT.

The CDR3 DNA sequence: TGTGCCAGCAGCTCGACAGGGAAAGAGGACTATGGCTACACCTTC. It codes for CASSSTGKEDYGYTF. V usage is TRBV5-6 and J usage is TRBJ1-2; 7 nucleotides line up with TRBD1. Trimming at V came to 3 bases and at J to 3 bases, leaving 8 bases not matched to a gene. The germline V gene has CDR1 SGHDT and CDR2 YYEEEE. The CDR3 totals 15 residues.

The chain employs TRBV30 and TRBJ2-7, with 7 positions matching TRBD1. The CDR3 sequence is 14 residues long. Looked up from germline, CDR1 is GTSNPN and CDR2 is SVGIG (reference sequence). V lost 0 bases, J lost 3 bases, and 5 bases stayed unmatched. CDR3 bases: TGTGCCTGGAGTGTAAAGGGACAGCGCTACGAGCAGTACTTC. Translated: CAWSVKGQRYEQYF.

V is TRBV2 and J is TRBJ2-1; TRBD2 is a possible D gene (7 bases). Trimming pared 7 bases from V and 14 bases from J, leaving 21 bases between. Germline CDR1 SNHLY, CDR2 FYNNEI. This CDR3 region has 13 residues. The CDR3 region is CASIGGGAGVKFF. Here the CDR3 DNA reads TGTGCCAGCATAGGGGGAGGGGCGGGAGTGAAGTTCTTC.

This clone was seen only a few times. The V and J genes are TRBV7-9 and TRBJ1-5; 12 bases map to TRBD1. The germline gives CDR1 SEHNR, CDR2 FQNEAQ (reference sequence). J lost 7 bases, V lost 5 bases, and 0 bases had no gene match. This CDR3 is built from 13 residues. CDR3 loop: CASSGTGGQPQHF. The CDR3 DNA follows: TGTGCCAGCAGCGGGACAGGGGGCCAGCCCCAGCATTTT.

This clone appeared many times. The chain has TRBV5-1 and TRBJ2-6; 11 positions match TRBD2. The trim removed 4 bases at V and 4 bases at J, leaving 13 bases unmatched. Germline lookup yields CDR1 SGHRS and CDR2 YFSETQ. The CDR3 is 19 residues long. The CDR3 nucleotides read TGCGCCAGCAGCCTGGGACATCTAGCGGGAGGTGGAGGGGCCAACGTCCTGACTTTC. Its protein is CASSLGHLAGGGGANVLTF.

V usage is TRBV10-3 and J usage is TRBJ1-5, with a tentative D call TRBD1 (5 bases). Trimming removed 3 bases at V and 2 bases at J, with 14 bases between. This CDR3 region has 16 residues. CDR1 and CDR2 from the germline V gene are ENHRY and SYGVKD. This chain's CDR3 is CAISDHVGAGNQPQHF. The CDR3 nucleotides are TGTGCCATCAGTGACCACGTTGGGGCTGGCAATCAGCCCCAGCATTTT.

This clone was seen only a few times. The chain joins TRBV5-4 to TRBJ1-4; D not resolved. CDR1 is SGHNT, CDR2 YYREEE, per germline (reference sequence). The CDR3 is 13 amino acids. The V and J ends lost 2 bases and 7 bases respectively, with 9 bases between them. CDR3 sequence reads: CASSFVAGEKLFF. The CDR3 nucleotides read TGTGCCAGCAGCTTCGTCGCAGGTGAAAAACTGTTTTTT.

The rearrangement uses TRBV19 and TRBJ2-3; 8 bases are shared with TRBD2. This CDR3 is 18 amino acids long. With 5 bases clipped from V and 3 bases from J, the junction kept 16 bases outside the gene matches. The germline V gene has CDR1 LNHDA and CDR2 SQIVND (reference sequence). The CDR3 sequence: CASSFLVGSGKGTDTQYF. CDR3 in DNA: TGTGCCAGTAGTTTTCTGGTGGGTAGCGGGAAAGGGACAGATACGCAGTATTTT.

This clone was counted a single time. The V call is TRBV7-2, the J call TRBJ1-4; the D is unclear. The CDR3 extends over 14 amino acids. V lost 3 bases and J 5 bases, leaving 10 bases between the germline ends. Germline V lookup: CDR1 SGHTA, CDR2 FQGNSA. The CDR3 loop reads CASSFSRLNEKLFF. The CDR3 bases are TGTGCCAGCAGCTTCTCGCGGCTCAATGAAAAACTGTTTTTT.